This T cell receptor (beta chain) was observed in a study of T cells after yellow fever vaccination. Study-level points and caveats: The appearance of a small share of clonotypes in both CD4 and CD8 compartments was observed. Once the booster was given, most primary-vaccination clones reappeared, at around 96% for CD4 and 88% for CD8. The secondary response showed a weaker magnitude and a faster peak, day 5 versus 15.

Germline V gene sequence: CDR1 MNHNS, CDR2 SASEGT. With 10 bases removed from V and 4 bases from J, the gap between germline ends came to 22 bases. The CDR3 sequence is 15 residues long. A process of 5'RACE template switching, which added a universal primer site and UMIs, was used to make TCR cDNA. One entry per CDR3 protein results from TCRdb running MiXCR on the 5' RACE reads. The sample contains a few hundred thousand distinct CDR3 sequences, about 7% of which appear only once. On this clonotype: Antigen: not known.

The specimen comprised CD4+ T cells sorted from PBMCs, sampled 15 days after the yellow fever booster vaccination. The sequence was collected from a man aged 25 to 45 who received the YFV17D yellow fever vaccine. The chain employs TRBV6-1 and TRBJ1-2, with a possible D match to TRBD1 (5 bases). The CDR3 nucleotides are TGTGCCACCCGGGACTACCTAATGTCGGGCTATGGCTACACCTTC. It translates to CATRDYLMSGYGYTF.